This TCR beta chain was captured by sequencing in a study of blood T cells in healthy people across ages. Primed by a sample-barcoded 5' primer and a J-beta primer mix, a second PCR proceeded for 7 to 11 cycles. A tag from a template-switch adaptor with 12 random nucleotides marked each cDNA molecule. MiXCR, run by TCRdb on the 5' RACE reads, gives a single entry per CDR3 protein. The sample comprises about 630,000 distinct CDR3 sequences, around 21% of which are singletons, and 3% to 4.5% rests with the top ten. This CDR3 spans 14 amino acids. With 5 bases clipped from V and 8 bases from J, the junction kept 8 bases outside the gene matches. CDR1 is SGHVS and CDR2 is FQNEAQ in the germline V gene.

The sequence came from a man aged 65 to 85 in good health. V and J are TRBV7-8 and TRBJ2-1; TRBD1 matches at 8 bases. The sample comprised blood. CDR3 in DNA: TGTGCCAGCAGCCCCACCGGACAGGGCTATGAGCAGTTCTTC. It encodes CASSPTGQGYEQFF.